The T cell receptor beta chain under discussion was sequenced for a study of Ad26.COV2.S vaccination and SARS-CoV-2 variants. Study summary: The study gave Ad26.COV2.S intramuscularly, once or twice 56 days apart.

Described treatment: 19 received Ad26.COV2.S at low or high dose, single or two shots; about 5 received placebo; per-sample allocation not given. It was on day 63 after the first vaccine or placebo injection that samples were taken. This clone was seen just once. This CDR3 region has 18 residues. Germline CDR1 is MDHEN and CDR2 is SYDVKM. Trimming took off 2 bases at V and 5 bases at J, with 24 bases between the two ends. The method was immunoSEQ multiplex PCR; TCRdb's version includes in-frame clones alone and lacks a portion of them. The sample lists 350,000 to 450,000 clones, roughly 84% occurring once.

The specimen was peripheral blood, collected in a trial of Ad26.COV2.S vaccine versus placebo. The rearrangement links TRBV28 to TRBJ2-5; D could derive from TRBD1 or TRBD2 (7 bases each). The clonotype originates from a person between 18 and 60 years old who received the Ad26.COV2.S COVID-19 vaccine or a placebo. The DNA of the CDR3 is TGTGCCAGCAGTTTACTAGGGCGAGCGGGACAGACGAGCGAGACCCAGTACTTC. Translation: CASSLLGRAGQTSETQYF.